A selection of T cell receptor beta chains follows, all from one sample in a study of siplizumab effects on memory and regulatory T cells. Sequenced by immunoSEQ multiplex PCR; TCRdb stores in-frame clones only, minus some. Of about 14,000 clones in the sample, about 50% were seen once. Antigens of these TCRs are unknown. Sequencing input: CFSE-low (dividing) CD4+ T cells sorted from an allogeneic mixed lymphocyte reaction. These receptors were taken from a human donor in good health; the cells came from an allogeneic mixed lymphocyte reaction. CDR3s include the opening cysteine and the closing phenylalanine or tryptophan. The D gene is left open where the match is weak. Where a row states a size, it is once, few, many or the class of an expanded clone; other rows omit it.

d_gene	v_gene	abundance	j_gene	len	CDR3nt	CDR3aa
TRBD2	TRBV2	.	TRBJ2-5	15	TGTGCCAGCACTGATAGCGGGAGAGGGGAGGAGACCCAGTACTTC	CASTDSGRGEETQYF
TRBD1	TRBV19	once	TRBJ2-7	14	TGTGCCAGTAGGACGACAGGGGGTTCCTACGAGCAGTACTTC	CASRTTGGSYEQYF
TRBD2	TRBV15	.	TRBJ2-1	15	TGTGCCACCAGCGGGGGACTAGCTGACTACAATGAGCAGTTCTTC	CATSGGLADYNEQFF
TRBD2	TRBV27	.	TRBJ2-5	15	TGTGCCAGCAGTTTAATAGCGGGAGGGCAGGAGACCCAGTACTTC	CASSLIAGGQETQYF
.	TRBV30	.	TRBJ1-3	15	TGTGCCTGGAGTGGTCAGTCGATCTCTGGAAACACCATATATTTT	CAWSGQSISGNTIYF
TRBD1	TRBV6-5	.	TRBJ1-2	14	TGTGCCAGCAGTAAAACAGGGGGCGGCTATGGCTACACCTTC	CASSKTGGGYGYTF
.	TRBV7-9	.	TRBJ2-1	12	TGTGCCAGCAGCGCCCGTCTGAGGGAGCAGTTCTTC	CASSARLREQFF
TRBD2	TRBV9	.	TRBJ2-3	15	TGTGCCAGCAGCGTAGTAGCGGGGGGTGGAGATACGCAGTATTTT	CASSVVAGGGDTQYF
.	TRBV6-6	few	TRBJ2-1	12	TGTGCCAGCAAGGGCGACGGGAATGAGCAGTTCTTC	CASKGDGNEQFF
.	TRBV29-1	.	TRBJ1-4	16	TGCAGCGTGGCGCCGGTTGCCCTTGCAACTAATGAAAAACTGTTTTTT	CSVAPVALATNEKLFF
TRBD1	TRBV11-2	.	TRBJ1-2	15	TGTGCCAGCAGCCCACGGACAGGGTCGAACTATGGCTACACCTTC	CASSPRTGSNYGYTF
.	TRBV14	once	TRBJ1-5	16	TGTGCCAGCAGCCCAGGGGACCCGAGGGGCAATCAGCCCCAGCATTTT	CASSPGDPRGNQPQHF
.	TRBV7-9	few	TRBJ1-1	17	TGTGCCAGCAGCTTAGGGTCGATAGGCAGTTTGAACACTGAAGCTTTCTTT	CASSLGSIGSLNTEAFF
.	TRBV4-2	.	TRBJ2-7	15	TGTGCCAGCAGCCAAGGAGGACGGAGACGCTCCGAGCAGTACTTC	CASSQGGRRRSEQYF
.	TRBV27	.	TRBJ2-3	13	TGTGCCAGCCTCAATATATTAACAGATACGCAGTATTTT	CASLNILTDTQYF
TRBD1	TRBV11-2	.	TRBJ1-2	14	TGTGCCAGCAGCCCCGGACAGGGGATCTATGGCTACACCTTC	CASSPGQGIYGYTF
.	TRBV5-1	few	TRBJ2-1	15	TGCGCCAGCAGCTTGGATGCGGGAAACTACAATGAGCAGTTCTTC	CASSLDAGNYNEQFF
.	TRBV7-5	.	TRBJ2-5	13	TGTGCCAGAAGCTCAAGGGGTCAAGAGACCCAGTACTTC	CARSSRGQETQYF
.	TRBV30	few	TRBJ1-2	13	TGTGCCTGGAGTGAGTTGGCGGTGGATGGCTACACCTTC	CAWSELAVDGYTF
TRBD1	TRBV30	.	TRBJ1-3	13	TGTGCCTGGAGGACAGGGGTTGGAAACACCATATATTTT	CAWRTGVGNTIYF
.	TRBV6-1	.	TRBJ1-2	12	TGTGCCAGCAGGACGGCTAACTATGGCTACACCTTC	CASRTANYGYTF
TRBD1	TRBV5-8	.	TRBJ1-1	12	TGTGCCAGCAGCCCTAAAACAGGGGTCGCTTTCTTT	CASSPKTGVAFF
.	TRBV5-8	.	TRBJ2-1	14	TGTGCCAGCAGCTTGTTGCAGGGGTTCGATGAGCAGTTCTTC	CASSLLQGFDEQFF
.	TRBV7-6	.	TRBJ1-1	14	TGTGCCAGCAGCTTAACTGTGGAGGGTACTGAAGCTTTCTTT	CASSLTVEGTEAFF